The T cell receptor (beta chain) under discussion was sequenced for a study of identical twins. Study results and limitations: Not following the same donors, the study drew its conclusions from cross-sectional statistical analysis. Models came in too low on out-of-frame TCR alpha sharing in monozygotic twins. Twins showed weaker excess sharing in their beta out-of-frame sequences.

V was cut by 5 bases and J by 0 bases, with 10 bases left in between. The CDR3 sequence is 14 residues long. Per the germline V gene, CDR1 is MGHDK and CDR2 is SYGVNS. MiXCR was run by TCRdb on the 5' RACE reads, yielding one entry per CDR3 protein. The table lists 400,000 to 650,000 distinct CDR3 sequences, roughly 21% of them singletons. As regards this clonotype: Its antigen remains unidentified.

These data are also associated with another study on T cells expressing NK-cell markers. That paper states: The contribution of dominant NKG2C+ clonotypes to CD8+ T cells in about six donors was roughly 1.0-7.5%.

The sample comprised CD4+ T cells sorted from blood. The chain employs TRBV25-1 and TRBJ1-1; D may be TRBD1 (6 bases). The receptor comes from a woman aged 18-29 years in good health. The CDR3 loop is CASSRGDMNTEAFF. The CDR3 DNA sequence: TGTGCCAGCAGTAGAGGGGACATGAACACTGAAGCTTTCTTT. Full variable domain (missing parts from reference TRBV25-1 and TRBJ1-1): EADIYQTPRYLVIGTGKKITLECSQTMGHDKMYWYQQDPGMELHLIHYSYGVNSTEKGDLSSESTVSRIRTEHFPLTLESARPSHTSQYLCASSRGDMNTEAFFGQGTRLTVV.